Each of the 30 T cell receptor beta chains below was sequenced from the same sample in a study of OX40 agonist ivuxolimab in advanced cancers. Sequenced by immunoSEQ multiplex PCR; TCRdb stores in-frame clones only, minus some. The table has 70,000 or so clones, 80% to 90% seen once. This sample comprised CD4+ or CD8+ T cells sorted from blood, obtained in a trial of the OX40 agonist ivuxolimab. These receptor sequences come from an adult with an advanced solid tumor such as melanoma, head and neck, liver or kidney cancer.

This clone appeared a few times. J is TRBJ2-1 and V is TRBV7-3; D may correspond to TRBD1 or TRBD2 (7 bases each). Trimming stripped 1 base from V and 4 bases from J, with 17 bases between. There are 17 residues in the CDR3. Germline assignment: CDR1 SGHTA and CDR2 FQGTGA. The CDR3 sequence is CASSLIADREGYNEQFF. CDR3 DNA: TGTGCCAGCAGCTTAATTGCCGACAGGGAGGGTTACAATGAGCAGTTCTTC.

CDR3 region: CASRFDRGPYEQYF. CDR3 nucleotide sequence: TGTGCCAGTAGATTTGACAGGGGACCCTACGAGCAGTACTTC. The V call is TRBV19, the J call TRBJ2-7; 8 nucleotides align to TRBD1. The V gene's germline CDR1 is LNHDA and CDR2 SQIVND (reference sequence). This CDR3 is built from 14 residues. The ends lost 6 bases at V and 2 bases at J; junction bases unmatched: 6.

The V call is TRBV6-6, the J call TRBJ1-1; perhaps TRBD1 as D (5 bases). V gave up 6 bases and J gave up 1 base, with 9 bases separating them. The CDR3 runs 13 residues. The germline gives CDR1 MNHNY, CDR2 SVGAGI (reference sequence). CDR3 protein: CASSRGQNTEAFF. For the CDR3, the DNA is TGTGCCAGCAGCCGCGGACAGAACACTGAAGCTTTCTTT.

This sequence joins TRBV29-1 and TRBJ2-2; D is perhaps TRBD1 or TRBD2 (5 bases each). CDR1 SQVTM and CDR2 ANQGSEA come from the germline V gene. Trimming left V 6 bases short and J 1 base short, with 12 bases between. There are 14 residues in the CDR3. DNA of the CDR3: TGCAGCGTCTCCGGGACCTTGAACACCGGGGAGCTGTTTTTT. Its translation is CSVSGTLNTGELFF.

This chain joins TRBV6-6 and TRBJ2-5, with D perhaps being TRBD1 or TRBD2 (5 bases each). The germline V gene encodes CDR1 MNHNY and CDR2 SVGAGI (reference sequence). Trimming pared 0 bases from V and 3 bases from J, leaving 11 bases between. CDR3 length: 15 amino acids. The CDR3, as DNA: TGTGCCAGCAGTTACTCGAGGGTGGGGGAAGAGACCCAGTACTTC. It is translated as CASSYSRVGEETQYF.

This chain uses TRBV28 with TRBJ2-1, with 13 bases matching TRBD2. This CDR3 contains 16 residues. V gave up 6 bases and J gave up 9 bases; unmatched junction bases: 11. Germline values: CDR1 MDHEN, CDR2 SYDVKM. The CDR3 region is CASSPGTSGGAGEQFF. CDR3 coding DNA: TGTGCCAGCAGCCCCGGAACTAGCGGGGGGGCCGGTGAGCAGTTCTTC.

The chain uses TRBV4-1 and TRBJ2-5, with D possibly being TRBD2 (6 bases). The ends were cut back, 5 bases at V and 4 bases at J, with 11 bases in the middle. CDR1 is MGHRA and CDR2 is YSYEKL in the germline V gene. The CDR3 has 13 residues. The CDR3 DNA reads TGCGCCAGCAGCACGGACGGGGGAGAGACCCAGTACTTC. Its translation: CASSTDGGETQYF.

The chain links TRBV28 to TRBJ2-5, with 9 nucleotides matching TRBD1. Germline CDR1 reads MDHEN; CDR2 reads SYDVKM. The CDR3 loop spans 13 amino acids. The junction had 4 bases not matched to a gene; V was cut back by 6 bases and J by 5 bases. CDR3 DNA: TGTGCCAGCAGACACAGGGGGCGTGAGACCCAGTACTTC. Its translation: CASRHRGRETQYF.

This chain connects TRBV9 to TRBJ2-2, with D possibly matching TRBD1 (5 bases). The CDR3 is 13 residues long. V lost 10 bases to trimming and J lost 6 bases, with 16 bases between them. CDR1 and CDR2 (germline): SGDLS, YYNGEE. CDR3 in amino acids: CAAALQGPGELFF. Here the CDR3 DNA reads TGTGCCGCAGCACTCCAGGGCCCCGGGGAGCTGTTTTTT. Drawing the rest from reference TRBV9 and TRBJ2-2, the complete variable domain is DSGVTQTPKHLITATGQRVTLRCSPRSGDLSVYWYQQSLDQGLQFLIQYYNGEERAKGNILERFSAQQFPDLHSELNLSSLELGDSALYFCAAALQGPGELFFGEGSRLTVL.

CDR3 nucleotide sequence: TGTGCCAGCAGTTACGACAGGGTAGGGTATGGCTACACCTTC. It encodes CASSYDRVGYGYTF. V gene TRBV5-4 combines with J gene TRBJ1-2; 7 positions match TRBD1. This CDR3 is 14 amino acids long. CDR1 is SGHNT and CDR2 is YYREEE in the germline V gene (reference sequence). V shed 5 bases, J shed 5 bases, and the junction held 9 bases outside the gene matches.

V and J are TRBV27 and TRBJ1-6; D ambiguous. The CDR3 loop spans 15 amino acids. Germline CDR1 is MNHEY and CDR2 is SMNVEV (reference sequence). With 4 bases removed from V and 4 bases from J, the gap between germline ends came to 11 bases. The CDR3 nucleotides read TGTGCCAGCAGTTCCCCGACAAGTTATAATTCACCCCTCCACTTT. Encoded protein: CASSSPTSYNSPLHF.

The chain links TRBV6-1 to TRBJ2-1; 10 positions agree with TRBD1. CDR3 size: 13 residues. With V trimmed by 6 bases and J by 5 bases, 1 base remained unmatched. Germline assignment: CDR1 MNHNS and CDR2 SASEGT. DNA for the CDR3: TGTGCCAGCAGAGGGACAGGGGACAATGAGCAGTTCTTC. It yields the protein CASRGTGDNEQFF.

The chain couples TRBV7-9 to TRBJ1-2, with a weak D call TRBD1 (6 bases). In germline, CDR1 is SEHNR, CDR2 FQNEAQ (reference sequence). The CDR3 totals 14 residues. Trimming took 5 bases from V and 4 from J, leaving 14 bases between them. CDR3: CASSPEGGGYGYTF. CDR3 sequence (DNA): TGTGCCAGCAGCCCGGAGGGGGGCGGCTATGGCTACACCTTC.

The V and J genes are TRBV6-1 and TRBJ2-3; TRBD1 or TRBD2 may be the D gene (5 bases each). Trimming removed 7 bases from V and 7 bases from J, with 18 bases in between. Germline CDR1 and CDR2: MNHNS and SASEGT. The CDR3 sequence is 14 residues long. This CDR3 is CASNHGASGYTQYF. The CDR3 nucleotides are TGTGCCAGCAACCATGGGGCATCGGGATATACGCAGTATTTT.

This clone was counted a single time. This rearrangement joins TRBV16 to TRBJ1-4; no firm D call. The CDR3 extends over 14 amino acids. Germline V gene data show CDR1 as KGHSY and CDR2 as FQNENV. Trimming took 0 bases from V and 8 from J, leaving 10 bases between them. CDR3 nucleotides: TGTGCCAGCAGCCAATCGCTCCTGACAGAAAAACTGTTTTTT. Protein: CASSQSLLTEKLFF.

This clone was seen only a few times. This rearrangement joins TRBV2 to TRBJ1-6; the D is unclear. The germline CDR1 and CDR2 sequences are SNHLY and FYNNEI. V lost 6 bases, J lost 7 bases, and 13 bases lay in between. The CDR3 sequence is 14 residues long. CDR3 protein: CASRLGQKNSPLHF. In DNA form, the CDR3 reads TGTGCCAGCAGGCTTGGGCAGAAAAATTCACCCCTCCACTTT. Full variable domain (remainder filled in from reference TRBV2 and TRBJ1-6): EPEVTQTPSHQVTQMGQEVILRCVPISNHLYFYWYRQILGQKVEFLVSFYNNEISEKSEIFDDQFSVERPDGSNFTLKIRSTKLEDSAMYFCASRLGQKNSPLHFGNGTRLTVT.

This clone was counted only a few times. CDR3 amino acids: CASSLVGTGTGRTEAFF. The CDR3, as DNA: TGTGCCAGCAGCTTAGTAGGAACCGGGACAGGGAGGACTGAAGCTTTCTTT. This chain connects TRBV7-8 to TRBJ1-1; the match to TRBD1 covers 9 bases. This CDR3 is built from 17 residues. CDR1 and CDR2 (germline): SGHVS, FQNEAQ. V was pared by 1 base and J by 5 bases, with 11 bases of the junction left unmatched.

This sequence joins TRBV10-3 and TRBJ2-2, with 7 bases lining up with TRBD2. The CDR3 contains 16 residues. Trimming took 6 bases from V and 5 from J; bases not matched to a gene: 12. The germline V gene encodes CDR1 ENHRY and CDR2 SYGVKD. The chain's CDR3 is CAISSQKMGGTGELFF. Written as DNA, the CDR3 is TGTGCCATCAGCTCCCAAAAGATGGGGGGGACCGGGGAGCTGTTTTTT.

The chain has TRBV10-3 and TRBJ2-3, with 7 bases that match TRBD2. Germline V CDR1 and CDR2: ENHRY, SYGVKD. The CDR3 extends over 15 amino acids. Trimming at V came to 7 bases and at J to 0 bases, leaving 7 bases not matched to a gene. CDR3 sequence reads: CAIKNGGSSTDTQYF. The CDR3 region has the DNA TGTGCCATCAAAAATGGCGGGAGCAGCACAGATACGCAGTATTTT.

V gene TRBV11-2 combines with J gene TRBJ2-1, with 12 bases identical to TRBD2. The V and J ends lost 5 bases and 0 bases, in that order; junction bases with no gene match: 5. The germline gives CDR1 SGHAT, CDR2 FQNNGV. The length of the CDR3 is 17 residues. In DNA form, the CDR3 reads TGTGCCAGCAGCGCTACTAGCGGGAGGTCCTCCTACAATGAGCAGTTCTTC. It encodes CASSATSGRSSYNEQFF.

The gene calls are TRBV29-1 and TRBJ2-5, with D unclear. The V gene's germline CDR1 is SQVTM and CDR2 ANQGSEA. The CDR3 runs 12 residues. Trimming shortened V by 7 bases and J by 1 base, and 10 bases separated the two germline ends. DNA of the CDR3: TGCAGCGGCGCCATGGGCCAAGAGACCCAGTACTTC. This encodes CSGAMGQETQYF.

The V and J genes are TRBV5-1 and TRBJ2-3, with D unresolved. With 0 bases removed from V and 2 bases from J, the gap between germline ends came to 13 bases. The CDR3 covers 16 residues. Looked up from germline, CDR1 is SGHRS and CDR2 is YFSETQ. CDR3 in amino acids: CASSLGRSLNTDTQYF. The CDR3 DNA reads as TGCGCCAGCAGCTTGGGTCGGAGTCTTAACACAGATACGCAGTATTTT.

This chain joins TRBV20-1 and TRBJ1-2; 7 bases align to TRBD1. The CDR3 is 11 residues long. The germline V gene has CDR1 DFQATT and CDR2 SNEGSKA (reference sequence). The CDR3 DNA sequence: TGCAGCCTTAGGGGGCCGGATGGCTACACCTTC. This gives the protein CSLRGPDGYTF.

A few counts support this clone. The chain couples TRBV2 to TRBJ1-2; 7 bases line up with TRBD1. From germline, CDR1 is SNHLY and CDR2 FYNNEI. J lost 4 bases, V lost 4 bases, and 0 bases had no gene match. The CDR3 covers 12 residues. The CDR3 loop is CASSGDSYGYTF. CDR3 DNA: TGTGCCAGCAGTGGGGACAGCTATGGCTACACCTTC.

CDR3 region: CASSQGQKGKDTQYF. For the CDR3, the DNA is TGTGCCAGCAGTCAGGGACAGAAAGGGAAAGATACGCAGTATTTT. The rearrangement joins TRBV6-6 to TRBJ2-3; 7 bases match TRBD1. Trimming at V came to 5 bases and at J to 5 bases, leaving 10 bases not matched to a gene. Per germline, CDR1 MNHNY and CDR2 SVGAGI (reference sequence). The CDR3 totals 15 residues.

The V and J genes are TRBV18 and TRBJ1-5; TRBD1 aligns across 8 bases. This CDR3 is 14 amino acids long. Losses at the gene ends were 4 bases for V and 1 base for J; bases not matched to a gene: 0. The germline V gene encodes CDR1 KGHSH and CDR2 LQKENI. CDR3: CASSRQGSNQPQHF. CDR3 in DNA: TGTGCCAGCTCACGACAGGGGAGCAATCAGCCCCAGCATTTT.

The chain is built from TRBV19 and TRBJ2-3; TRBD1 matches at 11 bases. V shed 6 bases, J shed 2 bases, and the junction held 7 bases outside the gene matches. Germline V gene sequence: CDR1 LNHDA, CDR2 SQIVND (reference sequence). The CDR3 runs to 16 residues. The CDR3: CASREDRGLSTDTQYF. As DNA, the CDR3 is TGTGCCAGTAGAGAGGACAGGGGGCTATCCACAGATACGCAGTATTTT.

The rearrangement uses TRBV27 and TRBJ1-2; tentative D call: TRBD1 (5 bases). CDR3 length: 12 residues. CDR1 and CDR2 (germline): MNHEY, SMNVEV (reference sequence). V lost 6 bases and J lost 4, with 9 bases in between. The CDR3 reads CASSDRFYGYTF. CDR3 in DNA: TGTGCCAGCAGCGACAGATTCTATGGCTACACCTTC.

The chain employs TRBV19 and TRBJ2-5; tentatively, D is TRBD2 (5 bases). The germline gives CDR1 LNHDA, CDR2 SQIVND (reference sequence). The V and J ends lost 7 bases and 2 bases respectively, with 17 bases between them. The CDR3 has 15 amino acids. The CDR3 here is CASKAQLGDQETQYF. The CDR3 nucleotides read TGTGCCAGTAAGGCCCAGTTGGGAGATCAAGAGACCCAGTACTTC.

V usage is TRBV6-1 and J usage is TRBJ2-2; D gene ambiguous. Deletions cut 7 bases from V and 1 base from J, with 13 bases between. CDR1 and CDR2 from the germline V gene are MNHNS and SASEGT. The CDR3 spans 15 residues. CDR3 in amino acids: CASIVGRVNTGELFF. CDR3 bases: TGTGCCAGCATAGTTGGCAGAGTGAACACCGGGGAGCTGTTTTTT.